Below are 7 T cell receptor beta chains sequenced from a single sample in a study of T-cell reconstitution after alpha-beta-depleted transplantation in children. Molecular barcoding with unique molecular identifiers was used for the TCRbeta library. MiXCR was run by TCRdb on the PCR reads, yielding one entry per CDR3 protein. The top ten clones hold roughly 5% of a sample with 700,000 to 850,000 distinct CDR3 sequences, approximately 15% of them seen once. This specimen consisted of PBMCs, mostly from graft donor cells, obtained 360 days after TCRalphabeta/CD19-depleted stem cell transplant. These receptor sequences come from a male patient younger than 18 who had a stem cell transplant for acute lymphoblastic leukemia, so the T cells may come from the graft donor.

The chain links TRBV19 to TRBJ2-2; D gene uncertain. Looked up from germline, CDR1 is LNHDA and CDR2 is SQIVND (reference sequence). This CDR3 spans 13 amino acids. V lost 1 base, J lost 2 bases, and 2 bases lay in between. This CDR3 reads CASSIGNTGELFF. As DNA, the CDR3 is TGTGCCAGTAGTATAGGCAACACCGGGGAGCTGTTTTTT.

This clonotype was observed a handful of times. The rearrangement uses TRBV29-1 and TRBJ1-4; tentative D call: TRBD1 (5 bases). V was cut by 0 bases and J by 11 bases, with 16 bases left in between. The CDR3 runs to 14 residues. CDR1 is SQVTM and CDR2 is ANQGSEA in the germline V gene. CDR3 nucleotide sequence: TGCAGCGTTGAAGATCGGGCAGGGCCGGGGAAACTGTTTTTT. Encoded protein: CSVEDRAGPGKLFF.

V usage is TRBV29-1 and J usage is TRBJ1-1; the D gene is possibly TRBD1 (5 bases). This CDR3 is 13 amino acids long. V was trimmed by 5 bases and J by 1 base, leaving 11 bases between them. The germline CDR1 and CDR2 sequences are SQVTM and ANQGSEA. The CDR3 reads CSVQGRTNTEAFF. The CDR3 nucleotides are TGCAGCGTTCAGGGACGTACGAACACTGAAGCTTTCTTT.

The chain is built from TRBV29-1 and TRBJ1-1; tentatively, D is TRBD1 (5 bases). From germline, CDR1 is SQVTM and CDR2 ANQGSEA. This CDR3 has 14 residues. The V end lost 1 base, the J end lost 0 bases, and 9 bases lay between the germline ends. CDR3 nucleotides: TGCAGCGTTGAAGGACGGACAATGAACACTGAAGCTTTCTTT. Translating gives CSVEGRTMNTEAFF.

Many counts were recorded for this clonotype. The chain is built from TRBV12-3 or TRBV12-4 and TRBJ2-7, with 9 bases identical to TRBD2. The CDR3 is made up of 15 amino acids. Losses at the gene ends were 6 bases for V and 3 bases for J; bases not matched to a gene: 9. The CDR3 region is CASSLNSGGIYEQYF. The CDR3 DNA reads TGTGCCAGCAGCTTAAATAGCGGGGGAATCTACGAGCAGTACTTC.

The sample holds a few counts of this clonotype. The J gene is TRBJ2-7, the V gene TRBV5-1, with 10 bases identical to TRBD1. V lost 3 bases to trimming and J lost 2 bases; unmatched junction nucleotides: 8. The CDR3 totals 16 residues. In germline, CDR1 is SGHRS, CDR2 YFSETQ. CDR3 in DNA: TGCGCCAGCAGCTGGAAGGACAGGGGGTACCCCTACGAGCAGTACTTC. Protein product: CASSWKDRGYPYEQYF. The entire variable domain, with the rest obtained from reference TRBV5-1 and TRBJ2-7, is as follows: KAGVTQTPRYLIKTRGQQVTLSCSPISGHRSVSWYQQTPGQGLQFLFEYFSETQRNKGNFPGRFSGRQFSNSRSEMNVSTLELGDSALYLCASSWKDRGYPYEQYFGPGTRLTVT.

This clonotype was detected only a few times. CDR3 in DNA: TGTGCCAGCAGCCTCGGACTAGCAGCCTCTCAAGAGACCCAGTACTTC. The encoded protein is CASSLGLAASQETQYF. The chain joins TRBV7-3 to TRBJ2-5, with TRBD2 identical over 8 bases. The germline CDR1 and CDR2 sequences are SGHTA and FQGTGA. The CDR3 covers 16 residues. After removal of 5 bases from V and 2 bases from J, the junction contained 10 bases not matched to a gene.